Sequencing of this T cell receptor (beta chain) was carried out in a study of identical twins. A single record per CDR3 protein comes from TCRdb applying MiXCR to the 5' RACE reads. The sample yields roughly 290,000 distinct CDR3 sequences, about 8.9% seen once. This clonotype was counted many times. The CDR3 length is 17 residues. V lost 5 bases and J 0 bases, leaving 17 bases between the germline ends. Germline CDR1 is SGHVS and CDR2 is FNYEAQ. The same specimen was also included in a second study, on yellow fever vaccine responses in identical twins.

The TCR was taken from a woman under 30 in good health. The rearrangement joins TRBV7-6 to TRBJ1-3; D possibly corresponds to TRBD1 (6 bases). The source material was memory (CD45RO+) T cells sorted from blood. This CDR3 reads CASSPSPKTGSGNTIYF. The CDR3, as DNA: TGTGCCAGCAGCCCCAGCCCCAAGACAGGCTCTGGAAACACCATATATTTT.